What follows are 14 T cell receptor beta chains derived from one specimen sequenced in a study of control samples from healthy donors and cancer patients. The assay was immunoSEQ multiplex PCR, and TCRdb's table has in-frame clones only and misses some. This table holds some 96,000 clones, about 88% found once. What was sequenced was blood. The receptors were gathered from a woman aged 45-65 years in good health.

This clone has a single count. V and J are TRBV25-1 and TRBJ2-7, with 7 bases matching TRBD1. There are 14 residues in the CDR3. Germline CDR1 reads MGHDK; CDR2 reads SYGVNS. Trimming took 4 bases from V and 5 from J; bases not matched to a gene: 8. In DNA form, the CDR3 reads TGTGCCAGCAGTGCCGAGGGGGCATATGACGAGCAGTACTTC. This codes for CASSAEGAYDEQYF.

In its sample, this clone was seen once. This chain joins TRBV5-1 and TRBJ2-3; possible D gene TRBD2, 5 bases. Germline V gives CDR1 SGHRS, CDR2 YFSETQ. CDR3 length: 17 amino acids. Trimming shortened V by 4 bases and J by 2 bases, and 20 bases separated the two germline ends. In DNA, the CDR3 is TGCGCCAGCAGCCTCCCCTTGGCGGGTGTACCCACAGATACGCAGTATTTT. Amino acids: CASSLPLAGVPTDTQYF.

The chain is built from TRBV30 and TRBJ2-3, with 11 bases aligning to TRBD2. Germline V gene data show CDR1 as GTSNPN and CDR2 as SVGIG (reference sequence). The length of the CDR3 is 18 residues. With 4 bases clipped from V and 4 bases from J, the junction kept 16 bases outside the gene matches. The chain's CDR3 is CAWIGPGTSGPWADTQYF. In DNA form, the CDR3 reads TGTGCCTGGATAGGACCCGGGACTAGCGGACCCTGGGCAGATACGCAGTATTTT. Together with reference TRBV30 and TRBJ2-3, the CDR3 gives the full variable domain: SQTIHQWPATLVQPVGSPLSLECTVEGTSNPNLYWYRQAAGRGLQLLFYSVGIGQISSEVPQNLSASRPQDRQFILSSKKLLLSDSGFYLCAWIGPGTSGPWADTQYFGPGTRLTVL.

The V gene is TRBV6-2 or TRBV6-3, the J gene TRBJ2-1; D not resolved. V lost 0 bases to trimming and J lost 9 bases, with 3 bases between them. CDR1 and CDR2 from the germline V gene are MNHEY and SVGEGT. This CDR3 contains 11 residues. CDR3 in DNA: TGTGCCAGCAGTTACTCGAGTGAGCAGTTCTTC. Encoded protein: CASSYSSEQFF.

V and J are TRBV21-1 and TRBJ2-3. TRBV21-1 is a known pseudogene. This CDR3 has 15 residues. In DNA, the CDR3 is TGTGCCAGCAGCGAGGGGAGAGGAACTACCGATACGCAGTATTTT. The encoded protein is CASSEGRGTTDTQYF.

J is TRBJ2-4 and V is TRBV5-4; D is possibly TRBD2 (6 bases). Germline CDR1 SGHNT, CDR2 YYREEE (reference sequence). With 0 bases removed from V and 4 bases from J, the gap between germline ends came to 11 bases. CDR3 size: 15 residues. CDR3 sequence reads: CASSLDLSGKNIQYF. As DNA, the CDR3 is TGTGCCAGCAGCTTGGATCTTAGCGGTAAAAACATTCAGTACTTC.

The rearrangement uses TRBV9 and TRBJ1-1; TRBD1 aligns across 7 bases. Per the germline V gene, CDR1 is SGDLS and CDR2 is YYNGEE. The CDR3 runs 13 residues. The junction had 6 bases not matched to a gene; V was cut back by 4 bases and J by 6 bases. The CDR3, as DNA: TGTGCCAGCAGCCCCCGACAGGGCTCTGAAGCTTTCTTT. It yields the protein CASSPRQGSEAFF.

V is TRBV3-1 (or the pseudogene TRBV3-2) and J is TRBJ1-1; unclear D gene. There are 12 residues in the CDR3. Looked up from germline, CDR1 is LGHDT and CDR2 is YNNKEL (reference sequence). Trimming removed 6 bases at V and 3 bases at J, with 8 bases between. CDR3 region: CASRRLDTEAFF. The CDR3, as DNA: TGTGCCAGCAGGAGGCTGGACACTGAAGCTTTCTTT.

The chain couples TRBV5-8 to TRBJ2-3; maybe TRBD1 (6 bases). The CDR3 has 15 residues. Germline V CDR1 and CDR2: SGHTS, YDEGEE. V lost 4 bases and J lost 1, with 13 bases in between. CDR3: CASSLGPGGTDTQYF. In DNA, the CDR3 is TGTGCCAGCAGCCTGGGACCAGGGGGCACAGATACGCAGTATTTT.

This sequence joins TRBV27 and TRBJ2-5; 7 bases line up with TRBD2. CDR1 is MNHEY, CDR2 SMNVEV, per germline (reference sequence). Trimming took 5 bases from V and 5 from J; bases not matched to a gene: 8. This CDR3 comprises 14 residues. The CDR3 DNA is TGTGCCAGCAGTCCCGTACTAGCGAGGGAGACCCAGTACTTC. Amino acids: CASSPVLARETQYF.

This clone occurred a few times. V gene TRBV5-4 combines with J gene TRBJ1-6, with 9 bases fitting TRBD1. V was pared by 4 bases and J by 11 bases, with 10 bases of the junction left unmatched. The CDR3 sequence is 15 residues long. CDR1 and CDR2 (germline): SGHNT, YYREEE (reference sequence). As DNA, the CDR3 is TGTGCCAGCAGCCTAGAGACCGGGACAGGGACACCCCTCCACTTT. Translated: CASSLETGTGTPLHF.

V is TRBV6-5 and J is TRBJ2-2; D is ambiguous. The ends were cut back, 7 bases at V and 0 bases at J, with 9 bases in the middle. The CDR3 covers 14 residues. Per germline, CDR1 MNHEY and CDR2 SVGAGI. The CDR3 DNA reads TGTGCCAGCAAGTACGCGCCGAACACCGGGGAGCTGTTTTTT. The encoded protein is CASKYAPNTGELFF.

This chain links TRBV19 with TRBJ2-7; D is possibly TRBD2 (6 bases). V was shortened by 1 base and J by 4 bases, with 11 bases between the two germline ends. Germline-derived CDR1 and CDR2 are LNHDA and SQIVND (reference sequence). CDR3 length equals 14 residues. The CDR3: CASSIVVAGYEQYF. CDR3 coding DNA: TGTGCCAGTAGTATAGTGGTGGCGGGATACGAGCAGTACTTC.

J is TRBJ2-7 and V is TRBV6-5; tentative D call: TRBD2 (6 bases). This CDR3 has 14 amino acids. Trimming took 7 bases from V and 1 from J, leaving 14 bases between them. In germline, CDR1 is MNHEY, CDR2 SVGAGI. CDR3 DNA sequence: TGTGCCAGCAAACGTAGCGGTATATCCTACGAGCAGTACGTC. This translates into CASKRSGISYEQYV.